Detailed here is one T cell receptor beta chain. Trimming took 0 bases from V and 5 from J; bases not matched to a gene: 2. Germline CDR1 is SGHAT and CDR2 is FQDESV (reference sequence). The CDR3 consists of 15 residues. Methods used by the authors: Counts of nucleated cells, estimated from reference gene primer amplification, were obtained. Repertoires were generated with immunoSEQ multiplex PCR, while TCRdb's copy carries only in-frame clones and drops some. Clone size and V and J calls were adopted from that table, with D and trimming inferred from the DNA. The sample lists 200,000 to 250,000 clones; around 86% were seen once. This sample is drawn from a study of blood T cell repertoires in COVID-19. Across the whole study: Researchers got acute and convalescent COVID-19 samples from the United States, Italy and Spain. Sample material is recorded as cDNA or gDNA derived from T cells, B-cell-depleted T cells, or PBMCs.

The sample consisted of peripheral blood. The clonotype originates from a man aged 55-75 years with acute or convalescent COVID-19. V is TRBV11-1 and J is TRBJ2-1; 9 nucleotides align to TRBD2. The chain's CDR3 is CASSLARGGHNEQFF. The CDR3 nucleotides read TGTGCCAGCAGCTTAGCGCGGGGGGGCCACAATGAGCAGTTCTTC.